Here is one T cell receptor (beta chain) with its context. This sample is drawn from a study of T cell changes during pregnancy in multiple sclerosis. Using immunoSEQ multiplex PCR, the repertoire was profiled, and TCRdb retains in-frame clones only, with some absent. The table has tens of thousands of clones, under 95% seen once. CDR1 and CDR2 from the germline V gene are MNHEY and SVGAGI. The CDR3 length is 14 residues. Trimming took off 0 bases at V and 2 bases at J, with 8 bases between the two ends. V gene TRBV6-5 combines with J gene TRBJ2-7, with D uncertain. This TCR derives from a female donor with multiple sclerosis, enrolled in a pregnancy study. The sequencing used CD8+ T cells from peripheral blood mononuclear cells, collected in the second trimester of pregnancy. The DNA for the CDR3 is TGTGCCAGCAGTTACTCCACAGCTACCTACGAGCAGTACTTC. Its translation: CASSYSTATYEQYF.